This passage covers 21 T cell receptor beta chains from one sample sequenced in a study of T cell repertoires in aging, cancer and after chemotherapy. A mixed TRB-A/B primer pool amplified rearranged TRB by multiplex touch-down PCR. MiXCR, applied by TCRdb to the multiplex PCR reads, yields one record per CDR3 protein. The sample includes several thousand distinct CDR3 sequences, 33% of them seen just once. TCR beta rearrangements were amplified from peripheral blood genomic DNA. Sequenced: blood. Source of these receptors: a human donor in good health. The donor label of this sample is uncertain.

CDR3 nucleotide sequence: TGCGCCAGCAGCTTGGGGGTGCGGGACACCATATATTTT. Protein: CASSLGVRDTIYF. The genes are TRBV5-1 and TRBJ1-3; D not resolved. Between the trimmed V and J ends, which lost 0 bases and 8 bases, there was a span of 9 bases. The germline V gene encodes CDR1 SGHRS and CDR2 YFSETQ. The CDR3 totals 13 residues.

The chain is built from TRBV5-5 and TRBJ2-7, with 7 bases aligning to TRBD2. V gave up 1 base and J gave up 2 bases; unmatched junction bases: 15. CDR1 and CDR2 from the germline V gene are SGHKS and YYEKEE (reference sequence). This CDR3 is built from 18 residues. The CDR3 loop is CASSLQSLRGTYAYEQYF. The DNA of the CDR3 is TGTGCCAGCAGCTTGCAATCCTTGCGGGGGACCTATGCCTACGAGCAGTACTTC.

The V and J genes are TRBV5-1 and TRBJ2-3; 8 bases fit TRBD2. J was trimmed by 0 bases and V by 0 bases; bases with no gene match: 3. CDR1 SGHRS and CDR2 YFSETQ come from the germline V gene. CDR3 length: 16 residues. The CDR3 here is CASSLGSGDSTDTQYF. CDR3 DNA sequence: TGCGCCAGCAGCTTGGGTAGCGGGGATAGCACAGATACGCAGTATTTT. Looking up the rest from reference TRBV5-1 and TRBJ2-3 gives the full variable domain: KAGVTQTPRYLIKTRGQQVTLSCSPISGHRSVSWYQQTPGQGLQFLFEYFSETQRNKGNFPGRFSGRQFSNSRSEMNVSTLELGDSALYLCASSLGSGDSTDTQYFGPGTRLTVL.

This chain joins TRBV6-5 and TRBJ1-1; maybe TRBD1 (5 bases). The CDR3 is 15 residues long. V lost 2 bases and J 3 bases, leaving 13 bases between the germline ends. In germline, CDR1 is MNHEY, CDR2 SVGAGI. The CDR3 DNA is TGTGCCAGCAGTTACGCCGGGACTTTCCACACTGAAGCTTTCTTT. Translated: CASSYAGTFHTEAFF.

The CDR3 loop reads CASSPIHNEAGEADTQYF. The CDR3 DNA reads as TGTGCCAGCAGCCCCATCCACAATGAAGCGGGGGAGGCAGATACGCAGTATTTT. The rearrangement uses TRBV7-6 and TRBJ2-3; 8 bases map to TRBD2. V shed 5 bases, J shed 4 bases, and the junction held 17 bases outside the gene matches. The CDR3 consists of 18 residues. Germline CDR1 and CDR2: SGHVS and FNYEAQ.

DNA for the CDR3: TGTGCCAGCAGTTACACCCAGGGATATAATTCACCCCTCCACTTT. This gives the protein CASSYTQGYNSPLHF. The chain couples TRBV6-5 to TRBJ1-6, with D perhaps TRBD1 (5 bases). Looked up from germline, CDR1 is MNHEY and CDR2 is SVGAGI. This CDR3 is 15 amino acids long. Trimming pared 2 bases from V and 4 bases from J, leaving 9 bases between.

The chain links TRBV5-4 to TRBJ1-1, with D perhaps TRBD1 (6 bases). The CDR3 length is 16 residues. V lost 4 bases, J lost 0 bases, and 16 bases lay in between. Germline V gives CDR1 SGHNT, CDR2 YYREEE (reference sequence). The CDR3 spells CASSHPSTGMNTEAFF. For the CDR3, the DNA is TGTGCCAGCAGCCATCCCTCGACAGGTATGAACACTGAAGCTTTCTTT.

By its share, this clonotype is medium-sized. The CDR3 sequence is CASRSSHSSGNTIYF. CDR3 bases: TGTGCCAGTAGAAGCAGCCATAGCTCTGGAAACACCATATATTTT. The rearrangement uses TRBV19 and TRBJ1-3; no clear D. The CDR3 contains 15 residues. V was shortened by 6 bases and J by 0 bases, with 12 bases between the two germline ends. Germline V gene data show CDR1 as LNHDA and CDR2 as SQIVND (reference sequence).

The table lists this clonotype with a few counts. This chain joins TRBV19 and TRBJ1-2, with 10 bases fitting TRBD1. CDR3 length: 15 residues. Germline loops: CDR1 LNHDA, CDR2 SQIVND (reference sequence). V shed 1 base, J shed 5 bases, and the junction held 4 bases outside the gene matches. Here the CDR3 DNA reads TGTGCCAGTAGTATAGTTCCGGGACAGGGGTATGGCTACACCTTC. Its protein product is CASSIVPGQGYGYTF.

This clonotype is medium-sized. V is TRBV15 and J is TRBJ2-1; unclear D gene. The CDR3 contains 13 residues. Germline CDR1 LNHNV, CDR2 YYDKDF (reference sequence). The ends were cut back, 1 base at V and 6 bases at J, with 7 bases in the middle. CDR3 DNA sequence: TGTGCCACCAGCAGAGTAATCGGCAATGAGCAGTTCTTC. Translating gives CATSRVIGNEQFF.

This clonotype was counted only a few times. This chain joins TRBV29-1 and TRBJ2-7; 8 nucleotides agree with TRBD1. This CDR3 has 16 residues. Germline V CDR1 and CDR2: SQVTM, ANQGSEA. V lost 6 bases, J lost 0 bases, and 13 bases stayed unmatched. CDR3 DNA: TGCAGCGTGGCGGGGACAGGTAAAAGAACCTCCTACGAGCAGTACTTC. Its translation: CSVAGTGKRTSYEQYF.

This clonotype was picked up a small number of times. The rearrangement uses TRBV6-5 and TRBJ1-1; possibly TRBD1 for D (6 bases). The germline gives CDR1 MNHEY, CDR2 SVGAGI. V was shortened by 3 bases and J by 8 bases, with 13 bases between the two germline ends. The CDR3 loop spans 13 amino acids. DNA of the CDR3: TGTGCCAGCAGTTATTCTGGAGGGACAGAAGCTTTCTTT. Its protein is CASSYSGGTEAFF.

The count of this clonotype is one. CDR3 DNA: TGTGCCAGCAGTTTAGTCGGGGGGGTTCAAGAGACCCAGTACTTC. It translates to CASSLVGGVQETQYF. The chain has TRBV27 and TRBJ2-5; 8 bases are a match to TRBD2. From germline, CDR1 is MNHEY and CDR2 SMNVEV (reference sequence). The CDR3 spans 15 residues. V trimming: 2 bases; J trimming: 2 bases; junction bases outside the gene matches: 4.

The rearrangement uses TRBV20-1 and TRBJ2-3, with unresolved D. From germline, CDR1 is DFQATT and CDR2 SNEGSKA (reference sequence). This CDR3 comprises 11 residues. V lost 3 bases to trimming and J lost 2 bases, with 3 bases between them. The CDR3 DNA follows: TGCAGTGCTAGTTACACAGATACGCAGTATTTT. This codes for CSASYTDTQYF.

The rearrangement links TRBV13 to TRBJ2-7; the match to TRBD1 covers 7 bases. Unmatched junction bases numbered 9, after V lost 0 bases and J lost 4 bases. CDR1 PRHDT and CDR2 FYEKMQ come from the germline V gene (reference sequence). This CDR3 is 16 amino acids long. The CDR3 loop reads CASSLGRPGGFYEQYF. The CDR3 nucleotides read TGTGCCAGCAGCTTAGGCCGGCCAGGGGGTTTTTACGAGCAGTACTTC.

This clonotype was counted only a few times. V and J are TRBV6-1 and TRBJ2-1, with TRBD2 matching over 8 bases. V gave up 6 bases and J gave up 9 bases; unmatched junction bases: 10. Germline V gene sequence: CDR1 MNHNS, CDR2 SASEGT. The CDR3 is 14 residues long. CDR3: CASSPGGEGVEQFF. For the CDR3, the DNA is TGTGCCAGCAGCCCCGGGGGGGAAGGCGTTGAGCAGTTCTTC.

This chain connects TRBV5-5 to TRBJ2-7, with D perhaps TRBD1 (6 bases). Germline V lookup: CDR1 SGHKS, CDR2 YYEKEE (reference sequence). V dropped 0 bases and J dropped 2 bases, with 18 bases sitting between them. The CDR3 is made up of 17 amino acids. CDR3: CASSLEGAGGIPYEQYF. The CDR3 DNA sequence: TGTGCCAGCAGCTTGGAGGGCGCTGGGGGCATTCCCTACGAGCAGTACTTC. Together with reference TRBV5-5 and TRBJ2-7, the CDR3 gives the full variable domain: DAGVTQSPTHLIKTRGQQVTLRCSPISGHKSVSWYQQVLGQGPQFIFQYYEKEERGRGNFPDRFSARQFPNYSSELNVNALLLGDSALYLCASSLEGAGGIPYEQYFGPGTRLTVT.

Only a few counts were recorded for this clonotype. One end of the junction does not line up with germline, which may come from a read error. The rearrangement links TRBV6-5 to TRBJ2-6; 8 nucleotides agree with TRBD1. The CDR3 covers 17 residues. Per the germline V gene, CDR1 is MNHEY and CDR2 is SVGAGI. In DNA, the CDR3 is TGTGCCAGCAGTTACTCCCAGGGGGCCTCTGGAGCCAACGTCCTGACTTTC. Its translation: CASSYSQGASGANVLTF.

Within the sample, this clonotype is medium-sized. The J gene is TRBJ2-3, the V gene TRBV15, with D tentatively TRBD1 (6 bases). The germline V gene has CDR1 LNHNV and CDR2 YYDKDF (reference sequence). V lost 3 bases and J 4 bases, leaving 17 bases between the germline ends. CDR3 length: 16 amino acids. DNA of the CDR3: TGTGCCACCAGCAGTTTTTCTCTGGGGGCATCAGATACGCAGTATTTT. It yields the protein CATSSFSLGASDTQYF.

The chain has TRBV5-5 and TRBJ1-3, with D unresolved. The CDR3 contains 15 residues. Germline lookup yields CDR1 SGHKS and CDR2 YYEKEE (reference sequence). V was pared by 3 bases and J by 0 bases, with 10 bases between. DNA for the CDR3: TGTGCCAGCAGCTGGGCACCAGTCTCTGGAAACACCATATATTTT. It encodes CASSWAPVSGNTIYF.

The V and J genes are TRBV19 and TRBJ1-5; tentative D call: TRBD1 (5 bases). Trimming left V 0 bases short and J 6 bases short, with 12 bases between. In germline, CDR1 is LNHDA, CDR2 SQIVND (reference sequence). The CDR3 is made up of 15 amino acids. The CDR3 nucleotides read TGTGCCAGTAGTATAGAAGGGGCAGGAGGTCAGCCCCAGCATTTT. Protein: CASSIEGAGGQPQHF.